The 4 T cell receptor beta chains below all came from one sample that was sequenced in a study of OX40 agonist ivuxolimab in advanced cancers. Produced via immunoSEQ multiplex PCR; TCRdb's table is partial and in-frame only. The data show under 50,000 clones, around 87% seen once. The sample consisted of CD4+ or CD8+ T cells sorted from blood, taken in a trial of the OX40 agonist ivuxolimab. These receptors were taken from an adult with an advanced solid tumor such as melanoma, head and neck, liver or kidney cancer.

The chain employs TRBV19 and TRBJ2-2, with D maybe TRBD1 (5 bases). Trimming left V 3 bases short and J 4 bases short, with 12 bases between. Per the germline V gene, CDR1 is LNHDA and CDR2 is SQIVND (reference sequence). There are 15 residues in the CDR3. The CDR3 nucleotides are TGTGCCAGTAGTATGGAGCAGGGTGGCACCGGGGAGCTGTTTTTT. This sequence encodes CASSMEQGGTGELFF.

The V call is TRBV6-5, the J call TRBJ1-2; 10 nucleotides align to TRBD1. CDR1 is MNHEY and CDR2 is SVGAGI in the germline V gene. Trimming removed 4 bases from V and 6 bases from J; junction bases left unmatched: 5. There are 14 residues in the CDR3. CDR3 region: CASSFTGTGDGYTF. For the CDR3, the DNA is TGTGCCAGCAGTTTCACCGGGACAGGGGATGGCTACACCTTC.

In this sample, this clone turned up once. The chain combines TRBV9 with TRBJ2-1; D gene unclear. The germline CDR1 and CDR2 sequences are SGDLS and YYNGEE. V was trimmed by 2 bases and J by 8 bases, leaving 8 bases between them. The CDR3 totals 12 residues. The CDR3 reads CASSVVFDEQFF. In DNA form, the CDR3 reads TGTGCCAGCAGCGTGGTTTTTGATGAGCAGTTCTTC.

The chain has TRBV2 and TRBJ2-5; D is uncertain. The V gene's germline CDR1 is SNHLY and CDR2 FYNNEI. CDR3 length: 18 residues. V was trimmed by 5 bases and J by 5 bases, leaving 27 bases between them. CDR3 in amino acids: CASSPTVPDGQRRETQYF. The DNA of the CDR3 is TGTGCCAGCAGTCCCACCGTCCCAGACGGCCAGAGAAGGGAGACCCAGTACTTC.